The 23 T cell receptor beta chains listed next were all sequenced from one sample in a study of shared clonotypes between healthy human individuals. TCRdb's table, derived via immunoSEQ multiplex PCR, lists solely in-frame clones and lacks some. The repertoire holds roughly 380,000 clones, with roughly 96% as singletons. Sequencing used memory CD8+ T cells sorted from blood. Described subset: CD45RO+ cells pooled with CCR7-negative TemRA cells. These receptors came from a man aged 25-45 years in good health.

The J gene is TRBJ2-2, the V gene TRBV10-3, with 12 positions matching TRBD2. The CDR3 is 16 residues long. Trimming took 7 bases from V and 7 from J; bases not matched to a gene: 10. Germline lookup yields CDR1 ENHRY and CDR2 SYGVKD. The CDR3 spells CAITTTSGSSVGELFF. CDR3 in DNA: TGTGCCATCACTACGACTAGCGGGAGCTCTGTCGGGGAGCTGTTTTTT.

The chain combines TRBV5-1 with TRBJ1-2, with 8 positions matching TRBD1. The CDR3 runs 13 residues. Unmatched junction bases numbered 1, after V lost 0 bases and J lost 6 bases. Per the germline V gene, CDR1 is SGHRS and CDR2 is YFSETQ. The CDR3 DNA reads TGCGCCAGCAGCTTGGGGACAGGGAATGGCTACACCTTC. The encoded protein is CASSLGTGNGYTF.

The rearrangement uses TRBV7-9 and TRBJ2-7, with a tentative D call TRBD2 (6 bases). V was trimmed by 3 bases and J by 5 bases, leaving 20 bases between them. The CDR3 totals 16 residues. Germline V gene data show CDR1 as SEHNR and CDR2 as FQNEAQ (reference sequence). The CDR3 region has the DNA TGTGCCAGCAGCTTTTACGCGGGATTGTCTGGCAACGAGCAGTACTTC. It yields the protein CASSFYAGLSGNEQYF.

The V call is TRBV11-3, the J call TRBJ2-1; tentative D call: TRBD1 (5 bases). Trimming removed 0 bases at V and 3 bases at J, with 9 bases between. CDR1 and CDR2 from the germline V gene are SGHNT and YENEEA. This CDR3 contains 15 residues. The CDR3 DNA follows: TGTGCCAGCAGCTTAGACCCCCAGGGCTACAATGAGCAGTTCTTC. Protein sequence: CASSLDPQGYNEQFF.

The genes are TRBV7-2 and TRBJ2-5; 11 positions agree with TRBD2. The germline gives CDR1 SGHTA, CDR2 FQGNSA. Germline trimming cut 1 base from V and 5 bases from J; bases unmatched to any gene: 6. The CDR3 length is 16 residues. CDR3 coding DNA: TGTGCCAGCAGCTTAGTAGGTAGCGGGGGGGCGGAGACCCAGTACTTC. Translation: CASSLVGSGGAETQYF.

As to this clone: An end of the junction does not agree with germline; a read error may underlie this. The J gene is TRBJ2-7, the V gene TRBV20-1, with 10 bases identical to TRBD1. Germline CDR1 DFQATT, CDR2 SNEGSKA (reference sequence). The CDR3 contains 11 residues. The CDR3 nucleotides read TGCAGTGCTAGGGGGGCGACAGGGGGCGACTTC. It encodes CSARGATGGDF.

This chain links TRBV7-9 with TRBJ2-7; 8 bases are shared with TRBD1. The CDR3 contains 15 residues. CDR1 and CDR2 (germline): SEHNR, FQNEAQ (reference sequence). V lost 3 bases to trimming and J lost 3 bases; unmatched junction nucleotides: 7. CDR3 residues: CASSFRVQGVYEQYF. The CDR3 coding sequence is TGTGCCAGCAGCTTTAGGGTACAGGGGGTCTACGAGCAGTACTTC.

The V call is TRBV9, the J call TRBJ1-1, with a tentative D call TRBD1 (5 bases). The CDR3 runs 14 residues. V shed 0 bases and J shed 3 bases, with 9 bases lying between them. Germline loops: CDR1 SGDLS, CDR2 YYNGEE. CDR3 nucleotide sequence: TGTGCCAGCAGCGTAGCGGGGGGGGACACTGAAGCTTTCTTT. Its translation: CASSVAGGDTEAFF. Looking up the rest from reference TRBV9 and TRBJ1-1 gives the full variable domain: DSGVTQTPKHLITATGQRVTLRCSPRSGDLSVYWYQQSLDQGLQFLIQYYNGEERAKGNILERFSAQQFPDLHSELNLSSLELGDSALYFCASSVAGGDTEAFFGQGTRLTVV.

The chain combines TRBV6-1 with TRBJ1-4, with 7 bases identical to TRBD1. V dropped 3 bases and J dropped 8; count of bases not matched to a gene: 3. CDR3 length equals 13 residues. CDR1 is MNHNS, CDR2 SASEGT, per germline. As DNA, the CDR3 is TGTGCCAGCAGTGAGACAGGGAGGGAAAAACTGTTTTTT. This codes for CASSETGREKLFF.

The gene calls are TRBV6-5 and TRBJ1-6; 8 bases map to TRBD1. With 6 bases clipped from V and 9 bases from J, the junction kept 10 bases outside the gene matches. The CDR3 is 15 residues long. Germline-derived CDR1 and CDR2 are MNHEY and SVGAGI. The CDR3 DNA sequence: TGTGCCAGCAGGAACCAGAGGGACAGGCGTTCACCCCTCCACTTT. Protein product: CASRNQRDRRSPLHF.

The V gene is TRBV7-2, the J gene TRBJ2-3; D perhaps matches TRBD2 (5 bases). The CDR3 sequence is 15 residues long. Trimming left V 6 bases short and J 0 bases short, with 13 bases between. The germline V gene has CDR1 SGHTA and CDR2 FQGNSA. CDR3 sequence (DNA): TGTGCCAGCAGACGGACTGTAACTAGCACAGATACGCAGTATTTT. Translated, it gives CASRRTVTSTDTQYF.

CDR3 in amino acids: CASSPGTSGRRNEQFF. The DNA for the CDR3 is TGTGCCAGTAGCCCAGGGACTAGCGGGAGGAGAAATGAGCAGTTCTTC. This chain connects TRBV19 to TRBJ2-1, with 15 bases matching TRBD2. The length of the CDR3 is 16 residues. The germline V gene encodes CDR1 LNHDA and CDR2 SQIVND (reference sequence). Germline trimming cut 6 bases from V and 7 bases from J; bases unmatched to any gene: 7.

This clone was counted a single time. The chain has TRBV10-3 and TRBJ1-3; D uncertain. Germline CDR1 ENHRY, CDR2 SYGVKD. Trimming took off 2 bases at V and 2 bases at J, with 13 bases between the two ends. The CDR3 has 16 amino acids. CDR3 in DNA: TGTGCCATCAGTGAGCCGACTTGGAGGACTGGAAACACCATATATTTT. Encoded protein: CAISEPTWRTGNTIYF.

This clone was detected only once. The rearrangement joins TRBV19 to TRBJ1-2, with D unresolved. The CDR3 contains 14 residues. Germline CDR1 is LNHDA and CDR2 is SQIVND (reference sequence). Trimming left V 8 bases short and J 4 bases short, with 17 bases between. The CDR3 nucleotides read TGTGCCAGTCAACGTAGTCAGGCCCGCTATGGCTACACCTTC. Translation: CASQRSQARYGYTF.

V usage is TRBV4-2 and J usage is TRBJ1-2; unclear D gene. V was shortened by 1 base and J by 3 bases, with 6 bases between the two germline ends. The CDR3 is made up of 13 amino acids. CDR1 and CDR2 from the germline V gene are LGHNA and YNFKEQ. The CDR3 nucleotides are TGTGCCAGCAGCCAAGTGGCGGACTATGGCTACACCTTC. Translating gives CASSQVADYGYTF.

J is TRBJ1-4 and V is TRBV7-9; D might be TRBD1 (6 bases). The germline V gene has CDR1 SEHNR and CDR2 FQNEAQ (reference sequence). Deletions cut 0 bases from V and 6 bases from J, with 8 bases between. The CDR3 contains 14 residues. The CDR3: CASSLAGGDEKLFF. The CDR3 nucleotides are TGTGCCAGCAGCTTAGCAGGGGGGGATGAAAAACTGTTTTTT.

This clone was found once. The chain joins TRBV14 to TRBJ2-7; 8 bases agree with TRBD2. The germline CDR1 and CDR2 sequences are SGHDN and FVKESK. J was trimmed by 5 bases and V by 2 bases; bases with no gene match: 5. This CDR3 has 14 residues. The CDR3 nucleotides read TGTGCCAGCAGCCAACCGGGACTAGGTCACGAGCAGTACTTC. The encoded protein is CASSQPGLGHEQYF. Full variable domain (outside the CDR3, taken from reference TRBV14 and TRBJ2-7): EAGVTQFPSHSVIEKGQTVTLRCDPISGHDNLYWYRRVMGKEIKFLLHFVKESKQDESGMPNNRFLAERTGGTYSTLKVQPAELEDSGVYFCASSQPGLGHEQYFGPGTRLTVT.

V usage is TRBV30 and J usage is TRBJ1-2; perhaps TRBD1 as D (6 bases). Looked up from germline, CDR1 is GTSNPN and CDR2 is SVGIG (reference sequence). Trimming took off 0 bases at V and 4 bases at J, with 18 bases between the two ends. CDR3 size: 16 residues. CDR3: CAWSVTRGQGSYGYTF. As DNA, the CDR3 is TGTGCCTGGAGTGTAACCCGGGGGCAGGGAAGCTATGGCTACACCTTC. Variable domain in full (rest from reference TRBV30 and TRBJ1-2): SQTIHQWPATLVQPVGSPLSLECTVEGTSNPNLYWYRQAAGRGLQLLFYSVGIGQISSEVPQNLSASRPQDRQFILSSKKLLLSDSGFYLCAWSVTRGQGSYGYTFGSGTRLTVV.

The CDR3 DNA follows: TGTGCCACCAGCAGAGAGCGCGGGGTCATGAGTAATGAGCAGTTCTTC. It specifies CATSRERGVMSNEQFF. The rearrangement uses TRBV15 and TRBJ2-1, with D perhaps TRBD2 (6 bases). This CDR3 comprises 16 residues. Looked up from germline, CDR1 is LNHNV and CDR2 is YYDKDF (reference sequence). Trimming removed 0 bases at V and 7 bases at J, with 16 bases between.

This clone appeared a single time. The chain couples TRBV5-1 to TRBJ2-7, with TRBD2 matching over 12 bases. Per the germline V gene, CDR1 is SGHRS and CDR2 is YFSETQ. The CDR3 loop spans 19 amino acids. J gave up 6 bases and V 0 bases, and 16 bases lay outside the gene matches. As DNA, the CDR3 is TGCGCCAGCAGCTTGGCGGGACACCAGGCTAGCGGGAGGGGGGGCGAGCAGTACTTC. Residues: CASSLAGHQASGRGGEQYF. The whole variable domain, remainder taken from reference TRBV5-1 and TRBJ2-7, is KAGVTQTPRYLIKTRGQQVTLSCSPISGHRSVSWYQQTPGQGLQFLFEYFSETQRNKGNFPGRFSGRQFSNSRSEMNVSTLELGDSALYLCASSLAGHQASGRGGEQYFGPGTRLTVT.

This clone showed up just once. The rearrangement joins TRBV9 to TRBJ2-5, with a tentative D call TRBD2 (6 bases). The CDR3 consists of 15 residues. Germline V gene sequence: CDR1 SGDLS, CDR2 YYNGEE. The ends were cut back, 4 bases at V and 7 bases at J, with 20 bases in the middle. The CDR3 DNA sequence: TGTGCCAGCAGCCCCCGGTCCCCGGGGCGGGGGACCCAGTACTTC. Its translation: CASSPRSPGRGTQYF.

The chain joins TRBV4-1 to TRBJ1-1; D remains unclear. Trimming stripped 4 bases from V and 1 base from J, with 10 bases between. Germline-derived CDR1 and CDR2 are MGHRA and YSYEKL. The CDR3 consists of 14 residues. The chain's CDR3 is CASSLRTENTEAFF. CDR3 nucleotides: TGCGCCAGCAGCCTCCGGACCGAGAACACTGAAGCTTTCTTT.

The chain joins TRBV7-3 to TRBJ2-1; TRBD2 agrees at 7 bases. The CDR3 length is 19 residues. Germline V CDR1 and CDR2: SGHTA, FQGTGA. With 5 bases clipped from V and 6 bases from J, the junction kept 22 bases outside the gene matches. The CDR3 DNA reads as TGTGCCAGCAGCCCAACCCTAGCCAGACTAGCTGGGGAAGGCAATGAGCAGTTCTTC. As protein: CASSPTLARLAGEGNEQFF.